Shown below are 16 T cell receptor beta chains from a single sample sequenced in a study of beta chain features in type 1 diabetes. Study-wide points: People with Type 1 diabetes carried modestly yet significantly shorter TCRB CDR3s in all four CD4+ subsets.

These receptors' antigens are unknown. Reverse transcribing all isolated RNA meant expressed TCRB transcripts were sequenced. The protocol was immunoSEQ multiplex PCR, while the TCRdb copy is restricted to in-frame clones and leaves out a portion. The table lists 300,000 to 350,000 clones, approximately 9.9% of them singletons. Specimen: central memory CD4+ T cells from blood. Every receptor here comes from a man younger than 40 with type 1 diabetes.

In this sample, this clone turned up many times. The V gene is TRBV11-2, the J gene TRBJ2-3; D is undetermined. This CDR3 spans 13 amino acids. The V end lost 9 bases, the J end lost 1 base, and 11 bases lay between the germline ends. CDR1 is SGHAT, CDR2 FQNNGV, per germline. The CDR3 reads CASEVTGTDTQYF. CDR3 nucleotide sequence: TGTGCCAGTGAGGTTACAGGCACAGATACGCAGTATTTT.

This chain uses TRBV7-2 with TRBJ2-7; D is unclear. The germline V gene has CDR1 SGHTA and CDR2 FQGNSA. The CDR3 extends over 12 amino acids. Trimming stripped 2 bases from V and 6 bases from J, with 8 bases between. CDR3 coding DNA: TGTGCCAGCAGCTTATTCGGCGGCGAGCAGTACTTC. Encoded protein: CASSLFGGEQYF.

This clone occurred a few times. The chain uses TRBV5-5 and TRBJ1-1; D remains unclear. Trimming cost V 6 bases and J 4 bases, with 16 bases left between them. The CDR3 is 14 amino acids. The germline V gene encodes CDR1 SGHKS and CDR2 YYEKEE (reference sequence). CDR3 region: CASNDPVGSTEAFF. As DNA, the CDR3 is TGTGCCAGCAACGACCCGGTGGGGAGCACTGAAGCTTTCTTT.

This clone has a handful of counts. As DNA, the CDR3 is TGTGCCAGCAGTTCTGGCAGCACCTATGGCTACACCTTC. It specifies CASSSGSTYGYTF. V usage is TRBV5-6 and J usage is TRBJ1-2, with no clear D. This CDR3 spans 13 amino acids. V lost 5 bases and J lost 4, with 12 bases in between. Germline V gene lookup returns CDR1 SGHDT and CDR2 YYEEEE.

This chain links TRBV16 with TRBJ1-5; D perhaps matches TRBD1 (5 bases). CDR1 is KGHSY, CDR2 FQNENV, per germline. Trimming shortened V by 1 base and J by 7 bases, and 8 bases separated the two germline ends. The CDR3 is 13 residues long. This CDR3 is CASSQYGGQPQHF. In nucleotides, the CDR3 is TGTGCCAGCAGCCAATATGGGGGGCAGCCCCAGCATTTT.

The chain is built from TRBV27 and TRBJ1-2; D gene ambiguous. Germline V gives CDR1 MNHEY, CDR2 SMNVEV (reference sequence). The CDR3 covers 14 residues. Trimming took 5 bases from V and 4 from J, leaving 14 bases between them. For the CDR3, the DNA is TGTGCCAGCAGTCTCTCATGGGAGAGCTATGGCTACACCTTC. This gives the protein CASSLSWESYGYTF.

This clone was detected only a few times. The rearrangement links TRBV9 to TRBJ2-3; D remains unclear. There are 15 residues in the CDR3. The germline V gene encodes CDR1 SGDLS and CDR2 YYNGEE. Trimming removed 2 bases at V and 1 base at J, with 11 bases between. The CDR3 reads CASSVSVLRTDTQYF. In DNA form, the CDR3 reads TGTGCCAGCAGCGTTTCCGTCCTCCGCACAGATACGCAGTATTTT.

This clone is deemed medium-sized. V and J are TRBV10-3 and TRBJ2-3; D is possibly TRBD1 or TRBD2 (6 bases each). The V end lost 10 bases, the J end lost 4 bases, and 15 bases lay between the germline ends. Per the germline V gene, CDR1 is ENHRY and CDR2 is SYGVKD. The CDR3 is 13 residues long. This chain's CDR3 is CATRAGEADTQYF. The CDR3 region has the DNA TGTGCCACCAGGGCAGGGGAGGCAGATACGCAGTATTTT.

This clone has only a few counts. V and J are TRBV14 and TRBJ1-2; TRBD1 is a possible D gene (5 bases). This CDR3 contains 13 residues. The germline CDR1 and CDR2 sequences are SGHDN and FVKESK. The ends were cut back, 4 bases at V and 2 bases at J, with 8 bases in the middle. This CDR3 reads CASSPGRNYGYTF. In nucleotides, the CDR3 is TGTGCCAGCAGCCCGGGACGGAACTATGGCTACACCTTC. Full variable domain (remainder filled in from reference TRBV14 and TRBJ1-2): EAGVTQFPSHSVIEKGQTVTLRCDPISGHDNLYWYRRVMGKEIKFLLHFVKESKQDESGMPNNRFLAERTGGTYSTLKVQPAELEDSGVYFCASSPGRNYGYTFGSGTRLTVV.

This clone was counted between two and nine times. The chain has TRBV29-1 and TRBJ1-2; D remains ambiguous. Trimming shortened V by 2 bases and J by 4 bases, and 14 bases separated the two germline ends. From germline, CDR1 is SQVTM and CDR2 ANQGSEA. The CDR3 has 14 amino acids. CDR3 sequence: CSVESLTLIYGYTF. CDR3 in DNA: TGCAGCGTTGAATCGCTAACCCTCATCTATGGCTACACCTTC.

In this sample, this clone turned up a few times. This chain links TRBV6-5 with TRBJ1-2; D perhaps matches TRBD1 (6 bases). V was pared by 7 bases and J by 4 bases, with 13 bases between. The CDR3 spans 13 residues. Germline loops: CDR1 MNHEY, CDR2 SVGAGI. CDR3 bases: TGTGCCAGCAACCCGGACAGAGGCTATGGCTACACCTTC. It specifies CASNPDRGYGYTF.

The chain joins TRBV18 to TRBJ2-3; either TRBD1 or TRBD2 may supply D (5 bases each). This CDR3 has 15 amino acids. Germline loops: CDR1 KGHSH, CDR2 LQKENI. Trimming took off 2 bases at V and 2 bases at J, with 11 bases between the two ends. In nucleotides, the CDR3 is TGTGCCAGCTCACCATCTATTGGGACCACAGATACGCAGTATTTT. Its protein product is CASSPSIGTTDTQYF.

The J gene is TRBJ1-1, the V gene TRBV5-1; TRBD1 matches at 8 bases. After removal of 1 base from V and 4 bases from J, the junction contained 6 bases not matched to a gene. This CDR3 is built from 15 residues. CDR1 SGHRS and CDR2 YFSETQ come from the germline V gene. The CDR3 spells CASSLTTGDITEAFF. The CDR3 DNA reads TGCGCCAGCAGCTTGACGACAGGGGATATCACTGAAGCTTTCTTT.

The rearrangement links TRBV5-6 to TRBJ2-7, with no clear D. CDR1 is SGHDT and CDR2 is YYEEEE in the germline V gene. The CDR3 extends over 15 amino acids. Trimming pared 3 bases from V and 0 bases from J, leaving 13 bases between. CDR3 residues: CASSWQTLDSYEQYF. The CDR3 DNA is TGTGCCAGCAGCTGGCAGACTCTTGACTCCTACGAGCAGTACTTC.

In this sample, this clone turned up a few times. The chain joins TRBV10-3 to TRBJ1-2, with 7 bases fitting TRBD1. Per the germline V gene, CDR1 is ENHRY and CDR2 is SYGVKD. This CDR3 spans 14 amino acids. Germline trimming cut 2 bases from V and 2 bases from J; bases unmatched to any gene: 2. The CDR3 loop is CAISEGQANYGYTF. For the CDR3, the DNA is TGTGCCATCAGTGAGGGACAGGCCAACTATGGCTACACCTTC.

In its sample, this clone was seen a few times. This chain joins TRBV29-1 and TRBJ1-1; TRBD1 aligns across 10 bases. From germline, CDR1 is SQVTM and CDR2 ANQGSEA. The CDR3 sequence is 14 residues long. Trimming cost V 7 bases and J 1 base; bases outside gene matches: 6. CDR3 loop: CSARTGGQNTEAFF. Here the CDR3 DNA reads TGCAGCGCAAGGACAGGGGGGCAGAACACTGAAGCTTTCTTT.